The sequence of this T cell receptor (beta chain) was determined in a study of blood T cell repertoires in COVID-19. Study-level background: Samples representing acute and convalescent COVID-19 were sourced from the United States, Italy and Spain. The analysed material was cDNA or gDNA that came from T cells, B-cell-depleted T cells, or PBMCs.

The ends lost 4 bases at V and 2 bases at J; junction bases unmatched: 10. This CDR3 spans 17 amino acids. Germline CDR1 LGHNA, CDR2 YNFKEQ. Data came from immunoSEQ multiplex PCR; TCRdb stores just in-frame clones and leaves some out. The sample contains some 20,000 clones, 70% to 90% of which appear only once. This receptor was taken from a human donor with active COVID-19. The donor label of this sample is uncertain. J is TRBJ2-1 and V is TRBV4-2, with TRBD2 identical over 8 bases. Material: peripheral blood. The CDR3 bases are TGTGCCAGCAGCCCTTACCAGGCGGGAGGAACCTACAATGAGCAGTTCTTC. It is translated as CASSPYQAGGTYNEQFF.